The clone carrying this TCR beta chain has a handful of counts. The V and J ends lost 7 bases and 8 bases, in that order; junction bases with no gene match: 5. Per germline, CDR1 MNHEY and CDR2 SVGAGI. The CDR3 has 14 residues. The entry originates in a study of blood T cell repertoires in COVID-19. The method was immunoSEQ multiplex PCR; TCRdb's version includes in-frame clones alone and lacks a portion of them. In the table there are tens of thousands of clones, about 88% of which are singletons. The TCR comes from an elderly man with active or convalescent COVID-19. The rearrangement joins TRBV6-5 to TRBJ1-6; 10 bases map to TRBD1. The sequencing input was peripheral blood. The CDR3 region is CASMEDRGDSPLHF. In DNA, the CDR3 is TGTGCCAGCATGGAGGACAGGGGGGATTCACCCCTCCACTTT.